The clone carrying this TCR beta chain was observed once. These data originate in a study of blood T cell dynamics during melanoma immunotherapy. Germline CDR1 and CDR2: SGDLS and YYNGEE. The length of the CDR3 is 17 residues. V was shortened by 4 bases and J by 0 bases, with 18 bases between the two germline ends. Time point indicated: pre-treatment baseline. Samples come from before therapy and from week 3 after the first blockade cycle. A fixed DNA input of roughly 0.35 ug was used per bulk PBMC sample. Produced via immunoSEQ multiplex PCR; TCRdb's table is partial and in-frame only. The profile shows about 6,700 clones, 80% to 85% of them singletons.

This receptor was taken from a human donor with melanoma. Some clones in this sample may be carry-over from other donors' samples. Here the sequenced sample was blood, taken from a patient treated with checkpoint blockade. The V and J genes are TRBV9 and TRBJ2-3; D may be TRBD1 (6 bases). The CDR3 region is CASSLRGGPPSTDTQYF. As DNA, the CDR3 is TGTGCCAGCAGCCTCAGGGGCGGACCGCCTAGCACAGATACGCAGTATTTT.